This TCR beta chain was retrieved from a study of T-cell memory formation after mild COVID-19. TCRdb reanalysed the 5' RACE reads using MiXCR and keeps one entry per CDR3 protein. Altogether approximately 170,000 distinct CDR3 sequences are present, under 15% being singletons, with the ten largest covering 3% to 4%. Notes on the study in general: A second wave of clones peaked on day 37, and their SARS-CoV-2 specificity went unconfirmed. Contracting CD4+ clones were located mainly in CM and EM, and CD8+ clones in EMRA. Clones that contracted from day 15 to 85 had balanced CD4/CD8; later expanders were CD4+ biased. That cross-reactive memory joined was suggested by some responding clones appearing in pre-infection memory.

As for this clonotype: Its antigen remains unidentified.

The CDR3 runs 11 residues. The germline V and J ends were trimmed by 5 bases and 5 bases, with 9 bases remaining between them. Germline V gene sequence: CDR1 GTSNPN, CDR2 SVGIG (reference sequence). J is TRBJ2-5 and V is TRBV30; TRBD1 might be the D (6 bases). This receptor was obtained from a man aged 18-30 years who had mild COVID-19 (a few samples of this study predate the infection). Cell type and time point are not known. The material sequenced was PBMCs or a T cell subset sorted from them (not recorded which). The DNA for the CDR3 is TGTGCCTGGGGGACAAGGGAGACCCAGTACTTC. It translates to CAWGTRETQYF.